The sample holds one count of the clone carrying this T cell receptor (beta chain). Its antigen is not known. A much more abundant neighbour one base away suggests this may be a read error. This sample also contains other DNA sequences that code for the same CDR3. The data stem from a study of metastatic and nonmetastatic thyroid tumors. Study-level background: Patients with malignant and benign thyroid disease provided blood and tumor or nodule tissue, whose repertoires were compared.

Germline loops: CDR1 SGHDN, CDR2 FVKESK. With 4 bases removed from V and 6 bases from J, the gap between germline ends came to 18 bases. This CDR3 has 15 residues. Study-wide findings and caveats: Reports indicated that malignant thyroid tumors showed significantly higher TCR beta diversity than benign nodules did, in blood and tumor.

All patients were untreated before thyroid surgery. TCRdb re-called clones from the PCR reads using MiXCR. The data show about 92,000 clones, approximately 15% seen once. J is TRBJ1-2 and V is TRBV14; D possibly corresponds to TRBD1 (5 bases). This clonotype originated in a female donor with papillary thyroid cancer or a benign thyroid nodule (not recorded which). Some clones in this sample may be carry-over from other donors' samples. The sample taken for sequencing was blood. DNA for the CDR3: TGTGCCAGCAGCCCCCCGGGACCAGCGACTAATGGCTACACCTTC. It yields the protein CASSPPGPATNGYTF. Supplemented by reference TRBV14 and TRBJ1-2, the full variable domain reads EAGVTQFPSHSVIEKGQTVTLRCDPISGHDNLYWYRRVMGKEIKFLLHFVKESKQDESGMPNNRFLAERTGGTYSTLKVQPAELEDSGVYFCASSPPGPATNGYTFGSGTRLTVV.